This TCR beta chain was recorded in a study of identical twins. Findings and limits, study-wide: Cord blood beta clonotypes present at high abundance carried fewer insertions; no such pattern appeared in memory repertoires. Low generation-probability sequences were in excess among twin-shared out-of-frame alpha sequences.

Unique molecular identifiers were present on cDNA, and template switching added a universal primer site. TCRdb re-called the 5' RACE reads through MiXCR, storing one row per CDR3 protein. The table includes about 690,000 distinct CDR3 sequences, less than 25% detected once. CDR3 length: 14 residues. Germline-derived CDR1 and CDR2 are SEHNR and FQNEAQ (reference sequence). V lost 0 bases to trimming and J lost 4 bases, with 7 bases between them. This clonotype was found many times. Its antigen is unidentified. These data are also associated with another study on T cells expressing NK-cell markers. From that second work: These clonotypes additionally ranked first within the CD3+CD56-NKG2C+ fraction of a few donors.

The sequence came from a woman under 30 in good health. Sequenced input: PBMCs. The chain carries TRBV7-9 and TRBJ2-1; no definite D call. CDR3 DNA sequence: TGTGCCAGCAGCTTAGCCCAGCCTTACAATGAGCAGTTCTTC. Translation: CASSLAQPYNEQFF.